This T cell receptor (beta chain) was retrieved from a study of T-cell memory formation after mild COVID-19. Whole-study findings and limits: The study detected some responding clones in pre-infection memory, suggesting cross-reactive memory joined. Contracting CD4+ clones lay largely in CM and EM, with CD8+ ones residing in EMRA.

Via MiXCR, TCRdb re-called the 5' RACE reads, giving one row per CDR3 protein. The sample gives hundreds of thousands of distinct CDR3 sequences, around 17% of which show up once; 9.5% to 15% is in the top ten. For this clonotype: What it binds is not known.

Germline loops: CDR1 MNHEY, CDR2 SVGAGI. Trimming pared 0 bases from V and 5 bases from J, leaving 11 bases between. The CDR3 has 15 amino acids. This clonotype was obtained from an adult woman who had mild COVID-19 (a few samples of this study predate the infection). Cell type and time point are not known. The specimen sequenced was PBMCs or a T cell subset sorted from them (not recorded which). The V call is TRBV6-5, the J call TRBJ1-5, with D perhaps TRBD1 (5 bases). The CDR3 sequence is CASSYSGRGDQPQHF. The CDR3 coding sequence is TGTGCCAGCAGTTACTCGGGAAGGGGAGATCAGCCCCAGCATTTT.